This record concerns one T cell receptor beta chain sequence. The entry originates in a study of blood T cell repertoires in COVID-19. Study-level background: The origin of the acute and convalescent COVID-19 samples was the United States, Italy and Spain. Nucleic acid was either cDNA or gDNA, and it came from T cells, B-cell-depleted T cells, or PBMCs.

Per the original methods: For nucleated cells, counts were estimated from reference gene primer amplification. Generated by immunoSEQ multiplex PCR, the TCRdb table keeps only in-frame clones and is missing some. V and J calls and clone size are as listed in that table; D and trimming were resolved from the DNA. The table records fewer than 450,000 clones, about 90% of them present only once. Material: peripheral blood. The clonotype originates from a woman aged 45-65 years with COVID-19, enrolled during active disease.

CDR3 DNA sequence: TGTGCCACCAGCAGACCCTTCGGGACAGGGATTAATGAGCAGTTCTTC. Translation: CATSRPFGTGINEQFF. The chain recombines TRBV15 with TRBJ2-1, with TRBD1 identical over 9 bases. The CDR3 is 16 amino acids. Germline V gives CDR1 LNHNV, CDR2 YYDKDF (reference sequence). V was pared by 2 bases and J by 7 bases, with 9 bases of the junction left unmatched.